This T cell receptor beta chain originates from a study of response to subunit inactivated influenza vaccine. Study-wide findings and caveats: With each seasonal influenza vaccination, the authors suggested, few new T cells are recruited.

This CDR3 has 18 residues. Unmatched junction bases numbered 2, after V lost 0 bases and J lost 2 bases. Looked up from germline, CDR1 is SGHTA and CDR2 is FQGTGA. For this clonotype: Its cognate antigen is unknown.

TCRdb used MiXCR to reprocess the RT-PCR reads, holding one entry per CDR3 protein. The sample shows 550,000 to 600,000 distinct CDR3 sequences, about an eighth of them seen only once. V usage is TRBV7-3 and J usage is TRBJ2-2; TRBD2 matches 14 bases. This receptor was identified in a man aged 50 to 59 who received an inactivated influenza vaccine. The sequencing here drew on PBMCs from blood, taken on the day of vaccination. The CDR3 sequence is CASSLTGTSGGNTGELFF. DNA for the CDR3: TGTGCCAGCAGCTTAACGGGGACTAGCGGGGGAAACACCGGGGAGCTGTTTTTT.